This TCR beta chain was identified in a study of blood T cell repertoires in COVID-19. The data were produced by immunoSEQ multiplex PCR, yet TCRdb's version contains in-frame clones alone and is incomplete. The top ten clones hold approximately 8% of a sample with over 110,000 clones, roughly 79% of them seen once. This CDR3 is built from 15 residues. In germline, CDR1 is SGHNT, CDR2 YYREEE (reference sequence). V lost 3 bases, J lost 0 bases, and 12 bases lay in between. This rearrangement joins TRBV5-4 to TRBJ1-1; D perhaps matches TRBD1 (5 bases). This clonotype was sampled from a human donor in a cohort sampled during active COVID-19. The sample taken for sequencing was peripheral blood. The CDR3 DNA reads as TGTGCCAGCAGCTCCCGACAGACCTTGAACACTGAAGCTTTCTTT. It translates to CASSSRQTLNTEAFF.